This T cell receptor beta chain was documented in a study of cytomegalovirus exposure and HLA in healthy donors. General observations from the study: Earlier analysis looked at TCR beta V segments, and most were productive about 90% or about 30% of the time. Among donors in an Asian-associated ancestry cluster, a later analysis reportedly found fewer N-insertions than the roughly 700-donor mean.

These donors counted as nominally healthy when sampled, but unrecorded immune exposures were likely. Primers: 60 Vbeta forward and 13 Jbeta reverse. Method: immunoSEQ multiplex PCR; TCRdb's copy keeps in-frame clones and lacks some. The sample has 57,000 or so clones; 70% are singletons. Comment on this clone: Its matching antigen is unknown.

V was pared by 5 bases and J by 5 bases, with 11 bases of the junction left unmatched. The length of the CDR3 is 15 residues. From germline, CDR1 is MNHEY and CDR2 SMNVEV (reference sequence). The clonotype originates from an older woman in good health and CMV-seropositive. The chain carries TRBV27 and TRBJ2-5; TRBD1 aligns across 7 bases. The sequencing sample was made of PBMCs. This CDR3 is CASSTPRQGLETQYF. The CDR3 DNA follows: TGTGCCAGCAGTACACCAAGACAGGGATTGGAGACCCAGTACTTC.